This T cell receptor (beta chain) was observed in a study of cytomegalovirus exposure and HLA in healthy donors. Turning to the study itself: The roughly 120 million unique TCR beta sequences, from 150 million to 200 million T cells, were found by an earlier analysis. Study-wide findings and caveats: While the bulk of TCR sequences proved rare, some public TCRs turned up in many donors.

The germline V gene encodes CDR1 SEHNR and CDR2 FQNEAQ (reference sequence). The ends lost 1 base at V and 6 bases at J; junction bases unmatched: 4. This CDR3 spans 14 amino acids. In the PCR, 60 Vbeta and 13 Jbeta primers were used. Profiling relied on immunoSEQ multiplex PCR, and the TCRdb table lists in-frame clones only, not all of them. The data show 65,000 to 90,000 clones, with 65% to 80% seen just once and 4% to 5% held by the top ten. Remarks on this clone: Its cognate antigen is unknown.

The sequencing sample was made of PBMCs. The sequence derives from a man between 60 and 75 years old in good health and CMV-seronegative. This chain connects TRBV7-9 to TRBJ2-7; 9 positions match TRBD1. The CDR3 DNA follows: TGTGCCAGCAGCTTAGGGGGACAGGGTGGCGAGCAGTACTTC. Translation: CASSLGGQGGEQYF.